Each of the 31 T cell receptor beta chains below was sequenced from the same sample in a study of T cell responses to AZD1222 COVID-19 vaccine. The protocol was immunoSEQ multiplex PCR, while the TCRdb copy is restricted to in-frame clones and leaves out a portion. The sample includes about 180,000 clones, roughly 88% of them seen just once. The sequences come from peripheral blood, collected on day 0 of AZD1222 vaccination. The source is an adult in good health.

The chain joins TRBV9 to TRBJ2-2, with D possibly being TRBD1 or TRBD2 (6 bases each). The CDR3 totals 15 residues. Germline CDR1 and CDR2: SGDLS and YYNGEE. Trimming stripped 2 bases from V and 6 bases from J, with 14 bases between. The CDR3 is CASSVNGGLSGELFF. DNA of the CDR3: TGTGCCAGCAGCGTTAACGGGGGCCTTTCCGGGGAGCTGTTTTTT.

The chain carries TRBV5-4 and TRBJ2-2; 14 nucleotides line up with TRBD2. This CDR3 has 18 residues. J lost 6 bases, V lost 5 bases, and 12 bases had no gene match. From germline, CDR1 is SGHNT and CDR2 YYREEE (reference sequence). DNA for the CDR3: TGTGCCAGCAGTTCCGGGACTAGCGGGAGACTCAGTGCCGGGGAGCTGTTTTTT. Protein product: CASSSGTSGRLSAGELFF.

The sample holds one count of this clone. The chain is built from TRBV4-1 and TRBJ2-7, with 9 bases aligning to TRBD1. The CDR3 extends over 14 amino acids. V shed 3 bases and J 4 bases; nucleotides not matched to a gene: 4. Looked up from germline, CDR1 is MGHRA and CDR2 is YSYEKL. CDR3 DNA sequence: TGCGCCAGCAGCCAGGGACAGGGATTTTACGAGCAGTACTTC. Translating gives CASSQGQGFYEQYF.

The chain has TRBV27 and TRBJ2-5; D may correspond to TRBD1 or TRBD2 (5 bases each). Germline lookup yields CDR1 MNHEY and CDR2 SMNVEV (reference sequence). The ends were cut back, 6 bases at V and 0 bases at J, with 14 bases in the middle. This CDR3 is 15 amino acids long. This chain's CDR3 is CASRPGPTYQETQYF. In nucleotides, the CDR3 is TGTGCCAGCAGACCGGGACCTACGTACCAAGAGACCCAGTACTTC.

CDR3 region: CASSVDPGSKETQYF. In DNA form, the CDR3 reads TGTGCCAGCAGCGTAGATCCGGGAAGTAAAGAGACCCAGTACTTC. The chain joins TRBV9 to TRBJ2-5; weak D call: TRBD2 (5 bases). V lost 0 bases to trimming and J lost 3 bases, with 12 bases between them. Per the germline V gene, CDR1 is SGDLS and CDR2 is YYNGEE. The length of the CDR3 is 15 residues.

V and J are TRBV27 and TRBJ1-5; the D is unclear. Per the germline V gene, CDR1 is MNHEY and CDR2 is SMNVEV (reference sequence). The V gene lost 6 bases and the J gene lost 4 bases, with 10 bases spanning the gap. This CDR3 spans 13 amino acids. CDR3 DNA: TGTGCCAGCAGCCCCAGGCGGAATCAGCCCCAGCATTTT. Protein: CASSPRRNQPQHF.

This clone was seen a handful of times. This rearrangement joins TRBV10-3 to TRBJ1-2; the match to TRBD1 covers 9 bases. V was pared by 4 bases and J by 5 bases, with 8 bases of the junction left unmatched. This CDR3 spans 15 amino acids. In germline, CDR1 is ENHRY, CDR2 SYGVKD. The CDR3, as DNA: TGTGCCATCAGTGCCGGGACAGGGTGGGAATATGGCTACACCTTC. Protein sequence: CAISAGTGWEYGYTF.

V and J are TRBV19 and TRBJ1-1; D gene unclear. The germline V and J ends were trimmed by 4 bases and 0 bases, with 9 bases remaining between them. The CDR3 sequence is 14 residues long. Germline CDR1 LNHDA, CDR2 SQIVND (reference sequence). CDR3 sequence: CASSRAAMNTEAFF. CDR3 sequence (DNA): TGTGCCAGTAGTAGAGCAGCTATGAACACTGAAGCTTTCTTT.

The chain carries TRBV19 and TRBJ1-2; D is possibly TRBD1 (6 bases). Germline values: CDR1 LNHDA, CDR2 SQIVND (reference sequence). The CDR3 is 14 residues long. The V and J ends lost 3 bases and 1 base respectively, with 9 bases between them. CDR3 protein: CASSIRTVNYGYTF. CDR3 DNA: TGTGCCAGTAGTATTCGGACAGTTAACTATGGCTACACCTTC.

The chain has TRBV5-6 and TRBJ1-4; D gene ambiguous. V was trimmed by 0 bases and J by 7 bases, leaving 13 bases between them. Germline V lookup: CDR1 SGHDT, CDR2 YYEEEE. This CDR3 has 15 residues. CDR3 sequence reads: CASSLASGRSEKLFF. In nucleotides, the CDR3 is TGTGCCAGCAGCTTGGCGTCGGGGAGATCTGAAAAACTGTTTTTT. The full variable domain, with the rest looked up from reference TRBV5-6 and TRBJ1-4, is DAGVTQSPTHLIKTRGQQVTLRCSPKSGHDTVSWYQQALGQGPQFIFQYYEEEERQRGNFPDRFSGHQFPNYSSELNVNALLLGDSALYLCASSLASGRSEKLFFGSGTQLSVL.

V usage is TRBV6-5 and J usage is TRBJ2-5, with D perhaps matching TRBD1 or TRBD2 (5 bases each). Germline V gene lookup returns CDR1 MNHEY and CDR2 SVGAGI. V lost 8 bases to trimming and J lost 4 bases, with 17 bases between them. This CDR3 spans 14 amino acids. CDR3 loop: CASSIRDLGETQYF. DNA of the CDR3: TGTGCCAGCTCTATTCGGGACCTGGGAGAGACCCAGTACTTC.

This chain connects TRBV7-2 to TRBJ2-7, with TRBD2 matching 11 bases. The trim removed 5 bases at V and 2 bases at J, leaving 11 bases unmatched. The CDR3 runs to 17 residues. CDR1 is SGHTA, CDR2 FQGNSA, per germline. The CDR3 reads CASSPRASGGYTYEQYF. CDR3 coding DNA: TGTGCCAGCAGCCCCCGGGCTAGCGGGGGGTATACCTACGAGCAGTACTTC.

This clone was counted a few times. The chain couples TRBV6-2 or TRBV6-3 to TRBJ1-1; D is possibly TRBD1 (5 bases). The germline V gene encodes CDR1 MNHEY and CDR2 SVGEGT. Trimming removed 6 bases at V and 3 bases at J, with 11 bases between. CDR3 length: 13 residues. The CDR3 spells CASSPQGYTEAFF. The CDR3 DNA reads TGTGCCAGCAGCCCCCAGGGATACACTGAAGCTTTCTTT.

The chain recombines TRBV7-9 with TRBJ2-1; 9 bases line up with TRBD2. Germline V gene sequence: CDR1 SEHNR, CDR2 FQNEAQ (reference sequence). The CDR3 length is 19 residues. V dropped 2 bases and J dropped 4; count of bases not matched to a gene: 15. CDR3 nucleotides: TGTGCCAGCAGCTTAATCCGTGCCCAAGTAGCGGGGGTGTACAATGAGCAGTTCTTC. Translating gives CASSLIRAQVAGVYNEQFF.

This chain uses TRBV11-3 with TRBJ2-3; D might be TRBD1 (6 bases). Per the germline V gene, CDR1 is SGHNT and CDR2 is YENEEA. CDR3 length: 14 amino acids. The V end lost 8 bases, the J end lost 5 bases, and 17 bases lay between the germline ends. This CDR3 reads CASSKGGVQDTQYF. CDR3 nucleotides: TGTGCCAGCTCCAAAGGGGGTGTCCAAGATACGCAGTATTTT. Using reference TRBV11-3 and TRBJ2-3 for the parts outside the CDR3, the full variable domain is EAGVVQSPRYKIIEKKQPVAFWCNPISGHNTLYWYLQNLGQGPELLIRYENEEAVDDSQLPKDRFSAERLKGVDSTLKIQPAELGDSAVYLCASSKGGVQDTQYFGPGTRLTVL.

V gene TRBV18 combines with J gene TRBJ1-6; 8 bases fit TRBD1. V shed 3 bases, J shed 7 bases, and the junction held 5 bases outside the gene matches. Germline loops: CDR1 KGHSH, CDR2 LQKENI. This CDR3 is 15 amino acids long. CDR3: CASSPTGAGNSPLHF. DNA for the CDR3: TGTGCCAGCTCACCGACAGGGGCAGGGAATTCACCCCTCCACTTT.

This chain uses TRBV7-9 with TRBJ1-4, with 7 bases aligning to TRBD1. The CDR3 runs 15 residues. Germline V gene data show CDR1 as SEHNR and CDR2 as FQNEAQ (reference sequence). J gave up 7 bases and V 5 bases, and 10 bases lay outside the gene matches. The CDR3 region is CASSPSTGPFEKLFF. CDR3 DNA sequence: TGTGCCAGCAGCCCTTCGACAGGGCCCTTTGAAAAACTGTTTTTT.

The chain uses TRBV19 and TRBJ1-2; the D is unclear. The germline V gene encodes CDR1 LNHDA and CDR2 SQIVND (reference sequence). This CDR3 contains 15 residues. The ends were cut back, 2 bases at V and 5 bases at J, with 15 bases in the middle. The CDR3: CASSIFGYKGYGYTF. The CDR3 coding sequence is TGTGCCAGTAGTATATTCGGTTATAAAGGGTATGGCTACACCTTC.

The rearrangement joins TRBV5-1 to TRBJ2-1; TRBD2 is a possible D gene (5 bases). Trimming removed 0 bases at V and 9 bases at J, with 19 bases between. CDR3 size: 16 residues. Germline values: CDR1 SGHRS, CDR2 YFSETQ. CDR3 sequence: CASSLGGIRSTSEQFF. The CDR3 DNA is TGCGCCAGCAGCTTGGGAGGGATCCGCTCTACAAGTGAGCAGTTCTTC.

The V and J genes are TRBV7-2 and TRBJ2-2; the match to TRBD2 covers 10 bases. The CDR3 has 16 amino acids. Germline values: CDR1 SGHTA, CDR2 FQGNSA. V shed 3 bases and J 1 base; nucleotides not matched to a gene: 2. The CDR3, as DNA: TGTGCCAGCAGCTTCCCTAGCGGGGGGAACACCGGGGAGCTGTTTTTT. This sequence encodes CASSFPSGGNTGELFF.

The genes are TRBV6-6 and TRBJ2-1, with 7 bases aligning to TRBD2. Germline V gene lookup returns CDR1 MNHNY and CDR2 SVGAGI (reference sequence). CDR3 length: 19 residues. Trimming removed 6 bases from V and 0 bases from J; junction bases left unmatched: 17. CDR3: CASSSQRGDYNSSYNEQFF. The CDR3 DNA reads as TGTGCCAGCAGCTCCCAGAGAGGGGACTATAACAGCTCCTACAATGAGCAGTTCTTC.

Concerning this clone: Other DNA sequences from this sample encode an identical CDR3 as well. V and J are TRBV30 and TRBJ1-2; D ambiguous. This CDR3 is built from 11 residues. Trimming stripped 0 bases from V and 5 bases from J, with 4 bases between. CDR1 GTSNPN and CDR2 SVGIG come from the germline V gene (reference sequence). Written as DNA, the CDR3 is TGTGCCTGGAGTGTGGTTTATGGCTACACCTTC. It is translated as CAWSVVYGYTF.

This chain joins TRBV6-2 or TRBV6-3 and TRBJ1-4; D ambiguous. CDR1 and CDR2 (germline): MNHEY, SVGEGT. The length of the CDR3 is 15 residues. V was clipped by 4 bases and J by 7 bases, with 16 bases between them. CDR3 sequence reads: CASSSTTGRTEKLFF. The CDR3 bases are TGTGCCAGCAGTTCTACGACCGGGAGAACTGAAAAACTGTTTTTT.

The chain links TRBV6-5 to TRBJ1-5, with 7 bases that match TRBD1. Trimming cost V 8 bases and J 7 bases; bases outside gene matches: 11. In germline, CDR1 is MNHEY, CDR2 SVGAGI. The CDR3 spans 14 residues. CDR3 DNA: TGTGCCAGCGGGCGAAGAGACAGGGAGCAGCCCCAGCATTTT. As protein: CASGRRDREQPQHF.

This chain links TRBV3-1 (or the pseudogene TRBV3-2) with TRBJ1-5; weak D call: TRBD1 (5 bases). This CDR3 spans 16 amino acids. Trimming took off 1 base at V and 7 bases at J, with 17 bases between the two ends. CDR1 LGHDT and CDR2 YNNKEL come from the germline V gene (reference sequence). The chain's CDR3 is CASSQGSGSRRQPQHF. The DNA of the CDR3 is TGTGCCAGCAGCCAAGGGTCAGGGAGCCGACGACAGCCCCAGCATTTT.

V is TRBV6-5 and J is TRBJ2-7, with 11 bases fitting TRBD2. The CDR3 covers 15 residues. In germline, CDR1 is MNHEY, CDR2 SVGAGI. Unmatched junction bases numbered 8, after V lost 6 bases and J lost 4 bases. This CDR3 is CASSRGTSGLYEQYF. In DNA form, the CDR3 reads TGTGCCAGCAGCCGTGGGACTAGCGGATTATACGAGCAGTACTTC.

V is TRBV19 and J is TRBJ2-7; D is possibly TRBD2 (5 bases). The CDR3 loop spans 12 amino acids. Per the germline V gene, CDR1 is LNHDA and CDR2 is SQIVND (reference sequence). V lost 5 bases, J lost 6 bases, and 11 bases lay in between. CDR3 amino acids: CASSLGLGEQYF. The CDR3 DNA follows: TGTGCCAGTAGTCTCGGACTCGGCGAGCAGTACTTC. The variable domain in full, with the rest retrieved from reference TRBV19 and TRBJ2-7, is DGGITQSPKYLFRKEGQNVTLSCEQNLNHDAMYWYRQDPGQGLRLIYYSQIVNDFQKGDIAEGYSVSREKKESFPLTVTSAQKNPTAFYLCASSLGLGEQYFGPGTRLTVT.

V is TRBV2 and J is TRBJ2-2; 7 bases fit TRBD1. The CDR3 runs to 14 residues. V gave up 7 bases and J gave up 6 bases; unmatched junction bases: 8. CDR1 and CDR2 from the germline V gene are SNHLY and FYNNEI. For the CDR3, the DNA is TGTGCCAGCATTCCGACAGGGAGAGCCGGGGAGCTGTTTTTT. Translation: CASIPTGRAGELFF. Full variable domain (remainder filled in from reference TRBV2 and TRBJ2-2): EPEVTQTPSHQVTQMGQEVILRCVPISNHLYFYWYRQILGQKVEFLVSFYNNEISEKSEIFDDQFSVERPDGSNFTLKIRSTKLEDSAMYFCASIPTGRAGELFFGEGSRLTVL.

The gene calls are TRBV27 and TRBJ2-7, with 7 bases lining up with TRBD1. Germline-derived CDR1 and CDR2 are MNHEY and SMNVEV (reference sequence). This CDR3 has 14 residues. V dropped 5 bases and J dropped 0; count of bases not matched to a gene: 4. The CDR3 region has the DNA TGTGCCAGCAGTCCCCGGGACAGCTCCTACGAGCAGTACTTC. Translated: CASSPRDSSYEQYF.

This clone was recorded only once. The chain joins TRBV10-3 to TRBJ1-5; D gene uncertain. V lost 2 bases to trimming and J lost 1 base, with 9 bases between them. Germline loops: CDR1 ENHRY, CDR2 SYGVKD. This CDR3 contains 15 residues. The CDR3 protein is CAISERIGSNQPQHF. CDR3 sequence (DNA): TGTGCCATCAGTGAGAGGATTGGGAGCAATCAGCCCCAGCATTTT.

This clone was seen a single time. The rearrangement uses TRBV6-1 and TRBJ1-2, with D possibly matching TRBD1 (5 bases). Germline values: CDR1 MNHNS, CDR2 SASEGT. The CDR3 spans 16 residues. V gave up 1 base and J gave up 2 bases, with 14 bases separating them. CDR3 DNA: TGTGCCAGCAGTGAAGAGGTGGTGACAGTCAACTATGGCTACACCTTC. It yields the protein CASSEEVVTVNYGYTF.